Below are 32 T cell receptor beta chains sequenced from a single sample in a study of shared clonotypes between healthy human individuals (dated by TCRdb to about 2020). For the CD8 naive samples, CD45RO-negative cells were positively selected for CCR7, yielding a CD45RA+CCR7+ population from which TemRA cells were excluded. Receptor amplification or capture employed the immunoSEQ multiplex PCR assay. TCRdb's version of the immuneACCESS table is confined to in-frame rearrangements and falls short of the full clone set. An unresolved V gene accounts for under half of the shortfall where checked; the remainder is of unknown origin. The sample has more than 2 million clones on record, about 95% of them singletons. The ten biggest clones cover 0.85% to 1.3% of the sample. The sample taken for sequencing was naive CD8+ T cells sorted from blood. The label giving this sample's cell subset or site can be read as: CD45RA+CCR7+. The receptors shown here come from a man aged 18-30 years in good health.

The chain couples TRBV4-1 to TRBJ2-3, with TRBD2 matching 10 bases. Germline lookup yields CDR1 MGHRA and CDR2 YSYEKL. The CDR3 length is 17 residues. The V gene end was trimmed by 3 bases and the J gene end by 3 bases; junction bases not matched to a gene: 9. CDR3 nucleotides: TGCGCCAGCAGCCAGGGAGGACTAGCGGCTTTAACAGATACGCAGTATTTT. This encodes CASSQGGLAALTDTQYF.

The chain carries TRBV20-1 and TRBJ1-1; unclear D gene. CDR1 DFQATT and CDR2 SNEGSKA come from the germline V gene (reference sequence). The CDR3 extends over 10 amino acids. The V end was cut by 6 bases, the J end by 7 bases, with 9 bases between. The CDR3 sequence is CSARHFEAFF. The CDR3 nucleotides read TGCAGTGCCCGACACTTTGAAGCTTTCTTT.

This chain links TRBV2 with TRBJ2-7; possible D gene TRBD1, 5 bases. This CDR3 is built from 13 residues. The V and J ends lost 4 bases and 6 bases respectively, with 13 bases between them. Germline V gene lookup returns CDR1 SNHLY and CDR2 FYNNEI. The CDR3 region is CASSVGLGAEQYF. For the CDR3, the DNA is TGTGCCAGCAGTGTAGGTCTTGGGGCCGAGCAGTACTTC.

The J gene is TRBJ1-2, the V gene TRBV28; the D is unclear. This CDR3 spans 13 amino acids. Per germline, CDR1 MDHEN and CDR2 SYDVKM. The V end was cut by 3 bases, the J end by 3 bases, with 8 bases between. This chain's CDR3 is CASSFYGDYGYTF. CDR3 DNA sequence: TGTGCCAGCAGTTTTTACGGGGACTATGGCTACACCTTC.

This chain links TRBV6-5 with TRBJ2-7; 10 bases fit TRBD2. From germline, CDR1 is MNHEY and CDR2 SVGAGI. The CDR3 extends over 16 amino acids. Trimming removed 4 bases from V and 3 bases from J; junction bases left unmatched: 9. CDR3 loop: CASSSFLAGDLYEQYF. The CDR3 nucleotides read TGTGCCAGCAGTTCTTTTCTAGCGGGAGATCTCTACGAGCAGTACTTC.

The V and J genes are TRBV11-2 and TRBJ2-7; tentative D call: TRBD2 (6 bases). V lost 1 base to trimming and J lost 1 base, with 14 bases between them. Germline lookup yields CDR1 SGHAT and CDR2 FQNNGV. The CDR3 runs to 16 residues. The CDR3 is CASSLGVGLLSYEQYF. The DNA for the CDR3 is TGTGCCAGCAGCTTAGGGGTGGGACTCCTATCCTACGAGCAGTACTTC.

This chain uses TRBV7-8 with TRBJ1-5, with 7 bases matching TRBD1. Germline-derived CDR1 and CDR2 are SGHVS and FQNEAQ. The CDR3 is made up of 16 amino acids. The trim removed 2 bases at V and 6 bases at J, leaving 10 bases unmatched. The CDR3 DNA is TGTGCCAGCAGCTTATCCGCGACAGGGTTGGGTCAGCCCCAGCATTTT. Amino acids: CASSLSATGLGQPQHF.

The chain uses TRBV5-6 and TRBJ1-1; D is unresolved. Deletions cut 4 bases from V and 7 bases from J, with 8 bases between. This CDR3 comprises 11 residues. The germline CDR1 and CDR2 sequences are SGHDT and YYEEEE. CDR3 amino acids: CASSLAREAFF. CDR3 sequence (DNA): TGTGCCAGCAGCCTGGCCCGTGAAGCTTTCTTT.

The chain is built from TRBV27 and TRBJ1-5; the D is unclear. The CDR3 covers 15 residues. Trimming stripped 0 bases from V and 0 bases from J, with 6 bases between. Per germline, CDR1 MNHEY and CDR2 SMNVEV (reference sequence). CDR3 sequence: CASSLSGDSNQPQHF. The CDR3 DNA reads TGTGCCAGCAGTTTATCCGGGGATAGCAATCAGCCCCAGCATTTT.

The chain employs TRBV6-5 and TRBJ1-1; D uncertain. CDR3 size: 14 residues. Germline lookup yields CDR1 MNHEY and CDR2 SVGAGI. V was shortened by 6 bases and J by 4 bases, with 15 bases between the two germline ends. The CDR3 here is CASSSMRMGTEAFF. The CDR3 DNA follows: TGTGCCAGCAGCTCCATGAGGATGGGCACTGAAGCTTTCTTT.

This rearrangement joins TRBV18 to TRBJ1-4; D call uncertain. CDR1 and CDR2 from the germline V gene are KGHSH and LQKENI. The CDR3 is 14 residues long. Trimming took 2 bases from V and 4 from J, leaving 8 bases between them. The CDR3 sequence is CASSPDTFNEKLFF. CDR3 sequence (DNA): TGTGCCAGCTCACCAGACACCTTTAATGAAAAACTGTTTTTT.

The CDR3 DNA sequence: TGTGCTAGTGGCGCCTCAGGTGGTAGCACAGATACGCAGTATTTT. Residues: CASGASGGSTDTQYF. The V gene is TRBV12-5, the J gene TRBJ2-3, with D unresolved. Germline-derived CDR1 and CDR2 are LGHNT and FRNRAP. V was trimmed by 6 bases and J by 0 bases, leaving 13 bases between them. The CDR3 covers 15 residues.

This clone was recorded only once. V gene TRBV4-1 combines with J gene TRBJ2-2; D is possibly TRBD1 or TRBD2 (5 bases each). V was clipped by 0 bases and J by 1 base, with 12 bases between them. This CDR3 contains 17 residues. Germline lookup yields CDR1 MGHRA and CDR2 YSYEKL. The CDR3 sequence is CASSQEEGPLNTGELFF. CDR3 DNA sequence: TGCGCCAGCAGCCAAGAAGAGGGGCCTTTGAACACCGGGGAGCTGTTTTTT.

The chain is built from TRBV29-1 and TRBJ1-1, with D uncertain. V lost 4 bases to trimming and J lost 0 bases, with 9 bases between them. Looked up from germline, CDR1 is SQVTM and CDR2 is ANQGSEA. The CDR3 runs to 13 residues. Here the CDR3 DNA reads TGCAGCGTTGTAGGCGACATGAACACTGAAGCTTTCTTT. Its translation: CSVVGDMNTEAFF.

This clone was observed a single time. The chain joins TRBV2 to TRBJ1-2, with 7 bases that match TRBD1. Per germline, CDR1 SNHLY and CDR2 FYNNEI. Losses at the gene ends were 9 bases for V and 7 bases for J; bases not matched to a gene: 8. This CDR3 region has 12 residues. This chain's CDR3 is CASGEGAGGYTF. Written as DNA, the CDR3 is TGTGCCAGTGGAGAGGGGGCTGGTGGCTACACCTTC.

The table lists this clone with many counts. The chain employs TRBV28 and TRBJ1-5; D is ambiguous. Germline-derived CDR1 and CDR2 are MDHEN and SYDVKM. Between the trimmed V and J ends, which lost 6 bases and 4 bases, there was a span of 19 bases. The CDR3 has 16 residues. The CDR3 region has the DNA TGTGCCAGCAGCTGGTTCTGGGGAAATGATAATCAGCCCCAGCATTTT. Translating gives CASSWFWGNDNQPQHF.

The J gene is TRBJ2-5, the V gene TRBV6-7; D perhaps matches TRBD1 (6 bases). TRBV6-7 is an ORF; its function is uncertain. This CDR3 comprises 12 residues. V was trimmed by 10 bases and J by 7 bases, leaving 16 bases between them. This CDR3 is CAIQNRVRTQYF. The CDR3 region has the DNA TGTGCCATCCAGAACAGGGTCCGGACCCAGTACTTC.

The rearrangement joins TRBV10-3 to TRBJ2-5, with 9 bases fitting TRBD1. This CDR3 spans 16 amino acids. Germline assignment: CDR1 ENHRY and CDR2 SYGVKD. V lost 2 bases and J lost 5; bases outside the gene matches: 9. CDR3 nucleotides: TGTGCCATCAGTGAGCTGGGACAGGGCGGCGAGGAGACCCAGTACTTC. Protein product: CAISELGQGGEETQYF.

The table lists this clone with a count of one. The rearrangement joins TRBV27 to TRBJ2-6; D possibly corresponds to TRBD2 (6 bases). Between the trimmed V and J ends, which lost 2 bases and 0 bases, there was a span of 11 bases. The germline V gene has CDR1 MNHEY and CDR2 SMNVEV (reference sequence). The CDR3 extends over 17 amino acids. CDR3 in amino acids: CASSLLAGFSGANVLTF. In nucleotides, the CDR3 is TGTGCCAGCAGTTTACTGGCGGGGTTCTCTGGGGCCAACGTCCTGACTTTC.

The chain carries TRBV7-8 and TRBJ1-2; TRBD1 might be the D (5 bases). The CDR3 runs 14 residues. The germline V gene has CDR1 SGHVS and CDR2 FQNEAQ. V was shortened by 1 base and J by 6 bases, with 12 bases between the two germline ends. The DNA of the CDR3 is TGTGCCAGCAGCTTAGGAGTGGGGGTTGATGGCTACACCTTC. It codes for CASSLGVGVDGYTF.

This chain links TRBV19 with TRBJ2-1; no definite D call. V lost 6 bases, J lost 3 bases, and 9 bases lay in between. There are 13 residues in the CDR3. Germline V lookup: CDR1 LNHDA, CDR2 SQIVND (reference sequence). The CDR3 DNA reads TGTGCCAGTAGAAAAGACATCTACAATGAGCAGTTCTTC. This codes for CASRKDIYNEQFF.

The rearrangement links TRBV30 to TRBJ1-6; 8 bases map to TRBD1. After removal of 5 bases from V and 6 bases from J, the junction contained 6 bases not matched to a gene. The length of the CDR3 is 14 residues. The V gene's germline CDR1 is GTSNPN and CDR2 SVGIG (reference sequence). CDR3 sequence (DNA): TGTGCCTGGCAAAGACAGGGGATTAATTCACCCCTCCACTTT. Its protein product is CAWQRQGINSPLHF.

The V call is TRBV13, the J call TRBJ2-2; the D gene is possibly TRBD1 (6 bases). The CDR3 is 14 residues long. Germline V lookup: CDR1 PRHDT, CDR2 FYEKMQ (reference sequence). V gave up 6 bases and J gave up 1 base, with 9 bases separating them. The CDR3 spells CASRWGQNTGELFF. The CDR3 DNA is TGTGCCAGCAGATGGGGACAGAACACCGGGGAGCTGTTTTTT.

The chain employs TRBV4-1 and TRBJ2-7; D may correspond to TRBD1 or TRBD2 (5 bases each). The CDR3 has 14 amino acids. Trimming removed 1 base at V and 3 bases at J, with 10 bases between. Germline V gene data show CDR1 as MGHRA and CDR2 as YSYEKL. CDR3 in DNA: TGCGCCAGCAGCCAAGTCCTGGGGGACTACGAGCAGTACTTC. This sequence encodes CASSQVLGDYEQYF.

The chain has TRBV4-1 and TRBJ1-2; D is undetermined. CDR1 and CDR2 from the germline V gene are MGHRA and YSYEKL. The V and J ends lost 6 bases and 8 bases respectively, with 22 bases between them. There are 15 residues in the CDR3. In nucleotides, the CDR3 is TGCGCCAGCAGGGATTTCGGTCATTTACCAAGAGGCTACACCTTC. It codes for CASRDFGHLPRGYTF.

The V call is TRBV5-3, the J call TRBJ1-5; perhaps TRBD1 as D (5 bases). TRBV5-3 falls under the ORF class, with uncertain function. V dropped 1 base and J dropped 4 bases, with 9 bases sitting between them. This CDR3 has 14 amino acids. The DNA for the CDR3 is TGTGCCAGAAGCTTGAGGGGCGTAAATCAGCCCCAGCATTTT. Its protein is CARSLRGVNQPQHF.

The chain couples TRBV4-3 to TRBJ1-1, with 7 bases fitting TRBD1. The V segment lost 0 bases and the J segment 1 base; nucleotides outside the gene matches: 8. There are 17 residues in the CDR3. CDR1 and CDR2 (germline): LGHNA, YSLEER. The CDR3 nucleotides read TGCGCCAGCAGCCAAGATCTTAGAGGGGGCTGGAACACTGAAGCTTTCTTT. The encoded protein is CASSQDLRGGWNTEAFF.

The chain has TRBV9 and TRBJ2-7; 10 nucleotides align to TRBD1. The CDR3 runs to 15 residues. The junction had 3 bases not matched to a gene; V was cut back by 0 bases and J by 3 bases. The germline CDR1 and CDR2 sequences are SGDLS and YYNGEE. DNA of the CDR3: TGTGCCAGCAGCGTAGGGACAGGGGGAAACTACGAGCAGTACTTC. It codes for CASSVGTGGNYEQYF.

The J gene is TRBJ1-4, the V gene TRBV5-1, with no clear D. Trimming pared 4 bases from V and 0 bases from J, leaving 10 bases between. CDR1 SGHRS and CDR2 YFSETQ come from the germline V gene. The CDR3 runs 15 residues. This CDR3 is CASSPRTATNEKLFF. DNA for the CDR3: TGCGCCAGCAGCCCCAGAACTGCAACTAATGAAAAACTGTTTTTT. The complete variable domain, with remaining parts taken from reference TRBV5-1 and TRBJ1-4, reads KAGVTQTPRYLIKTRGQQVTLSCSPISGHRSVSWYQQTPGQGLQFLFEYFSETQRNKGNFPGRFSGRQFSNSRSEMNVSTLELGDSALYLCASSPRTATNEKLFFGSGTQLSVL.

The chain is built from TRBV6-1 and TRBJ2-7; no definite D call. V gave up 5 bases and J gave up 5 bases, with 16 bases separating them. Germline CDR1 reads MNHNS; CDR2 reads SASEGT. The CDR3 consists of 14 residues. CDR3 region: CASSWTATGDEQYF. The CDR3, as DNA: TGTGCCAGCAGTTGGACCGCAACTGGGGACGAGCAGTACTTC.

This chain joins TRBV6-5 and TRBJ2-5; weak D call: TRBD1 (6 bases). Germline assignment: CDR1 MNHEY and CDR2 SVGAGI. V shed 6 bases and J shed 2 bases, with 16 bases lying between them. The CDR3 has 15 residues. CDR3 bases: TGTGCCAGCAGACTCCTCGACAGGTATCAAGAGACCCAGTACTTC. Encoded protein: CASRLLDRYQETQYF.

The chain is built from TRBV10-1 and TRBJ2-7; the D is unclear. V was pared by 2 bases and J by 2 bases, with 7 bases between. This CDR3 comprises 13 residues. CDR1 and CDR2 (germline): WNHNN, SYGVQD (reference sequence). The CDR3 sequence: CASSERLTYEQYF. The CDR3 nucleotides read TGCGCCAGCAGTGAGAGGCTAACCTACGAGCAGTACTTC.